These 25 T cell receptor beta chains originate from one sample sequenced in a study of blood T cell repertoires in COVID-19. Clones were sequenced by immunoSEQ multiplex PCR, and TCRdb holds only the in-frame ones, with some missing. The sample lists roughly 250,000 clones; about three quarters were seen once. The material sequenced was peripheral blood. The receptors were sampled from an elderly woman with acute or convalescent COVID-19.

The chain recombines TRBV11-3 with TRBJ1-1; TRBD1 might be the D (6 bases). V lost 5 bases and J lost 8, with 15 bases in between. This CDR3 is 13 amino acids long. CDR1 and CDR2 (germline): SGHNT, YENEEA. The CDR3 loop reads CASSLSFTGEAFF. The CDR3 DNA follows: TGTGCCAGCAGCCTTAGTTTTACAGGGGAAGCTTTCTTT.

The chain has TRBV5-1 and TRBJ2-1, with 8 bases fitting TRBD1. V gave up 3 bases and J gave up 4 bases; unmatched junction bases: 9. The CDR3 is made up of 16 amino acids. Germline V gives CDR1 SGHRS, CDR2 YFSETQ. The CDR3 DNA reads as TGCGCCAGCAGCTCCCCGGACAGGGTTTTTTACAATGAGCAGTTCTTC. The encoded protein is CASSSPDRVFYNEQFF.

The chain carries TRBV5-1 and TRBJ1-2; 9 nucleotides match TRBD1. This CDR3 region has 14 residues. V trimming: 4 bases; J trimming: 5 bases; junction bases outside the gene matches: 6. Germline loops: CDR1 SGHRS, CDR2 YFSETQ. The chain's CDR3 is CASSEAGTGYGYTF. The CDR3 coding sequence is TGCGCCAGCAGCGAGGCAGGGACAGGGTATGGCTACACCTTC.

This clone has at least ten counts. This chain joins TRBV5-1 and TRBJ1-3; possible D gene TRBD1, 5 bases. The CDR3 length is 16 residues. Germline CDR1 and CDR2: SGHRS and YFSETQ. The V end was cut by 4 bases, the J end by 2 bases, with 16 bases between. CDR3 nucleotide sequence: TGCGCCAGCAGCGGCACTGGGGGGATCACTGGAAACACCATATATTTT. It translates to CASSGTGGITGNTIYF. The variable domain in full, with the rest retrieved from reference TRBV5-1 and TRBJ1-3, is KAGVTQTPRYLIKTRGQQVTLSCSPISGHRSVSWYQQTPGQGLQFLFEYFSETQRNKGNFPGRFSGRQFSNSRSEMNVSTLELGDSALYLCASSGTGGITGNTIYFGEGSWLTVV.

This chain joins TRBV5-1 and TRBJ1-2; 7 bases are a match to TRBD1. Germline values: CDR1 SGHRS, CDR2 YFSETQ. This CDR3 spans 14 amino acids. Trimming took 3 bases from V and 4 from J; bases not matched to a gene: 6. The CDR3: CASSSGTAPYGYTF. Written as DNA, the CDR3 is TGCGCCAGCAGCTCCGGGACAGCGCCCTATGGCTACACCTTC.

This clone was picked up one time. DNA for the CDR3: TGTGCCAGCAGTTTTGGACAGGACGGCTACACCTTC. Amino acid sequence: CASSFGQDGYTF. V usage is TRBV5-4 and J usage is TRBJ1-2, with TRBD1 matching over 7 bases. There are 12 residues in the CDR3. The germline gives CDR1 SGHNT, CDR2 YYREEE (reference sequence). V was pared by 5 bases and J by 8 bases, with 6 bases of the junction left unmatched.

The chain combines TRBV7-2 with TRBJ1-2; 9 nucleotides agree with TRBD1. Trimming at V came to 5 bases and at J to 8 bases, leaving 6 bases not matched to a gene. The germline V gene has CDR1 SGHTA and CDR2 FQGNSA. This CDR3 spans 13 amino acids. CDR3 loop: CASSTRTGAGYTF. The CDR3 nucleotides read TGTGCCAGCAGCACCCGGACAGGGGCCGGCTACACCTTC.

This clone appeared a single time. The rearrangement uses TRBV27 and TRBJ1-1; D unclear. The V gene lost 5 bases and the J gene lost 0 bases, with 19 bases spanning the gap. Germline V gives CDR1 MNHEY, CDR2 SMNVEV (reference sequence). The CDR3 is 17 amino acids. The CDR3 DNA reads TGTGCCAGCAGTCTCTGGAAGAGGCCGTTCTTGAACACTGAAGCTTTCTTT. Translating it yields CASSLWKRPFLNTEAFF.

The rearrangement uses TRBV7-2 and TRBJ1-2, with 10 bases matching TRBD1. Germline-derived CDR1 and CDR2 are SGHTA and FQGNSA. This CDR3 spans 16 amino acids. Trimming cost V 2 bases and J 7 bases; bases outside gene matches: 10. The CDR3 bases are TGTGCCAGCAGCTTACCTACAGGGACAGGGGTAGGTGGCTACACCTTC. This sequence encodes CASSLPTGTGVGGYTF.

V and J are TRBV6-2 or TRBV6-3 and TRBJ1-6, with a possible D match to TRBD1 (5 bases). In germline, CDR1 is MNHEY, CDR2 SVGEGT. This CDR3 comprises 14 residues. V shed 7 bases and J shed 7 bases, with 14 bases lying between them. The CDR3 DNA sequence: TGTGCCAGCACCCCATCGGGGGGGAATTCACCCCTCCACTTT. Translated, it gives CASTPSGGNSPLHF.

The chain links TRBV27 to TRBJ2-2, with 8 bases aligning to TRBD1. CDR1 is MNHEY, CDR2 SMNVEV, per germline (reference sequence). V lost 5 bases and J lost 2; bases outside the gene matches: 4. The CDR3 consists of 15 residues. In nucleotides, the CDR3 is TGTGCCAGCAGTCACGGACAGGGTAACACCGGGGAGCTGTTTTTT. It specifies CASSHGQGNTGELFF.

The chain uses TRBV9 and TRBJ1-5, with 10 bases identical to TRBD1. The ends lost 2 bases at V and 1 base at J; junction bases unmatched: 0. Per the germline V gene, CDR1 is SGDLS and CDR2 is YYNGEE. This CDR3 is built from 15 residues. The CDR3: CASSVGQGSNQPQHF. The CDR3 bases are TGTGCCAGCAGCGTGGGACAGGGGAGCAATCAGCCCCAGCATTTT.

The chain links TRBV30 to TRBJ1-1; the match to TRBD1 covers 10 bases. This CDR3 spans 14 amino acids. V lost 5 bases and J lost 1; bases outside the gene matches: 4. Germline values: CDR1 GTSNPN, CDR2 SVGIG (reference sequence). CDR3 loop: CAWRRDRGNTEAFF. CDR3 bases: TGTGCCTGGCGCCGGGACAGGGGGAACACTGAAGCTTTCTTT.

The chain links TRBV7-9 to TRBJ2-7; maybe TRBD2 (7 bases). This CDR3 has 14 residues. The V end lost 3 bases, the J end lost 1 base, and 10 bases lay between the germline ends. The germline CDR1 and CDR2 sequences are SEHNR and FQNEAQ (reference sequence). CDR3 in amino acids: CASSLGGQSYEQYF. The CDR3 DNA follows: TGTGCCAGCAGCTTGGGGGGGCAATCCTACGAGCAGTACTTC.

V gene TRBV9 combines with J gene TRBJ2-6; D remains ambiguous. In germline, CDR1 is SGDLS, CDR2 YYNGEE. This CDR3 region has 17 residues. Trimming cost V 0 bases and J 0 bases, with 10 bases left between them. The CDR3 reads CASSVGPQISGANVLTF. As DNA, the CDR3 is TGTGCCAGCAGCGTAGGCCCTCAGATCTCTGGGGCCAACGTCCTGACTTTC.

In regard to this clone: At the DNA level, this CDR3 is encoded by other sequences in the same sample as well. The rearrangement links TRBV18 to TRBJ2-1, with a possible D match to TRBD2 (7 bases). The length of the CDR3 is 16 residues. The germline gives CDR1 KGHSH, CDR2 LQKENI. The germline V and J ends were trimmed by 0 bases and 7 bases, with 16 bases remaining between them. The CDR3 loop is CASSPPRGGAGNEQFF. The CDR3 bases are TGTGCCAGCTCACCACCGCGAGGGGGGGCGGGGAATGAGCAGTTCTTC.

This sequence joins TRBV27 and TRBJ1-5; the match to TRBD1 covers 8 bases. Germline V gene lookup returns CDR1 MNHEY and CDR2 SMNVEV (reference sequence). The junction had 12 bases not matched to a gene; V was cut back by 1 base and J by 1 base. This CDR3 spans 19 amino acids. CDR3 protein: CASSLLRPDRVGSNQPQHF. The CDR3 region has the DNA TGTGCCAGCAGTTTATTAAGACCGGACAGGGTAGGAAGCAATCAGCCCCAGCATTTT.

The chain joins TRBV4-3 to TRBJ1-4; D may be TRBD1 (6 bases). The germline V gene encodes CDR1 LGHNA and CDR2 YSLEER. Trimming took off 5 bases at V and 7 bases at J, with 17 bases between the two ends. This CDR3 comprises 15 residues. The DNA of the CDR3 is TGCGCCAGCAGCGCACAGGGCTTGTCGGCTGAAAAACTGTTTTTT. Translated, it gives CASSAQGLSAEKLFF.

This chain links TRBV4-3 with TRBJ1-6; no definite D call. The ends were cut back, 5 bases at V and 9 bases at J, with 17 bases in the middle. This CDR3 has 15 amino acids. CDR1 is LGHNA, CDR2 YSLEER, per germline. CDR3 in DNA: TGCGCCAGCAGCTCCTCGGTGGGCATAGGTTCACCCCTCCACTTT. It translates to CASSSSVGIGSPLHF.

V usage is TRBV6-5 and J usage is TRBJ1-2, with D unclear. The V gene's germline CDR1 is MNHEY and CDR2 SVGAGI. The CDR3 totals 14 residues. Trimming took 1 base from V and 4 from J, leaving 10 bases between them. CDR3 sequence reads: CASSYFGLSYGYTF. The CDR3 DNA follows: TGTGCCAGCAGTTACTTTGGACTTTCCTATGGCTACACCTTC.

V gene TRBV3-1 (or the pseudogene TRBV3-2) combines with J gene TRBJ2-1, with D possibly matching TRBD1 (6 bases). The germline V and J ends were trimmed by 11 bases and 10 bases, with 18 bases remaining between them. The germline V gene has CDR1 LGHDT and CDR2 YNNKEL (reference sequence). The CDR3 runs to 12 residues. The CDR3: CAGSQGAGEQFF. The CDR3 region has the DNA TGTGCCGGCTCACAGGGTGCAGGGGAGCAGTTCTTC.

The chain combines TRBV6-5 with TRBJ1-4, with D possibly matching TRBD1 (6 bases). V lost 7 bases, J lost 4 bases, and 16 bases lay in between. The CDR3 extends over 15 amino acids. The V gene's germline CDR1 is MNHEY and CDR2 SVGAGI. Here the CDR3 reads CASTKRTASNEKLFF. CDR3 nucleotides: TGTGCCAGCACCAAAAGGACAGCGAGTAATGAAAAACTGTTTTTT.

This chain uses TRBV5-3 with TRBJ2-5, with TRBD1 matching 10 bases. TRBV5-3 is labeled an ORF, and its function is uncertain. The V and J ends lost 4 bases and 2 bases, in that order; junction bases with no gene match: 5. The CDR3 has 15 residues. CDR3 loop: CARSRQGAWQETQYF. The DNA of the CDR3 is TGTGCCAGAAGCAGACAGGGGGCCTGGCAAGAGACCCAGTACTTC.

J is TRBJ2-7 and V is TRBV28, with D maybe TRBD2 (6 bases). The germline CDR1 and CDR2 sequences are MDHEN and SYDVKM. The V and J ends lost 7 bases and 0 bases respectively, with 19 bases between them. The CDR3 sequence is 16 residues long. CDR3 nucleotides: TGTGCCAGCAACTTCGGGGCGGGACGGGGCTCCTACGAGCAGTACTTC. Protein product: CASNFGAGRGSYEQYF. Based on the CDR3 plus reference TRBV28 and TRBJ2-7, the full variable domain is DVKVTQSSRYLVKRTGEKVFLECVQDMDHENMFWYRQDPGLGLRLIYFSYDVKMKEKGDIPEGYSVSREKKERFSLILESASTNQTSMYLCASNFGAGRGSYEQYFGPGTRLTVT.

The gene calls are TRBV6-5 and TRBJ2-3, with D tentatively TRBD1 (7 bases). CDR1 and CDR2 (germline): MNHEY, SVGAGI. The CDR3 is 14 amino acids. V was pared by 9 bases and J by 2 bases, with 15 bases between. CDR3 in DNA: TGTGCCAGTTATCCAGGGGGGTCCACAGATACGCAGTATTTT. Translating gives CASYPGGSTDTQYF.